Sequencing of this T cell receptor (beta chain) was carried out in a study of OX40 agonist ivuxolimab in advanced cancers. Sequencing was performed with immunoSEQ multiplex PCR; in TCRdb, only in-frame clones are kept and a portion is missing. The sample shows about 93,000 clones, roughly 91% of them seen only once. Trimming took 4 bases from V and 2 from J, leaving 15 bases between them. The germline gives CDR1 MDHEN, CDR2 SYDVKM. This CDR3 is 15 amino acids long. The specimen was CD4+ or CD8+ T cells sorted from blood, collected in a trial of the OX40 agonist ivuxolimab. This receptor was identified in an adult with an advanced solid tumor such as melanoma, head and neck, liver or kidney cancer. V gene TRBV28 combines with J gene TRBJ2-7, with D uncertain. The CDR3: CASSSFTEAPYEQYF. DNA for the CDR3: TGTGCCAGCAGTTCCTTCACCGAGGCACCCTACGAGCAGTACTTC.